The clone carrying this TCR beta chain was seen more than once but under ten times. Sequencing was performed with immunoSEQ multiplex PCR; in TCRdb, only in-frame clones are kept and a portion is missing. The sample has roughly 45,000 clones, roughly 88% seen once; the top ten hold roughly 18%. These data come from a study of T cell responses to AZD1222 COVID-19 vaccine. The input for sequencing was peripheral blood, taken 28 days after the second AZD1222 dose. This TCR derives from an adult who received the AZD1222 COVID-19 vaccine.

The CDR3 sequence is CASGGANYEQYF. The CDR3 coding sequence is TGTGCCAGCGGGGGGGCGAACTACGAGCAGTACTTC. The chain joins TRBV9 to TRBJ2-7, with a tentative D call TRBD2 (7 bases). The CDR3 length is 12 residues. CDR1 is SGDLS, CDR2 YYNGEE, per germline. Deletions cut 7 bases from V and 3 bases from J, with 11 bases between.